A selection of T cell receptor beta chains follows, all from one sample in a study of CD8 T cells in Susac syndrome. TCRdb reprocessed the immunoSEQ multiplex PCR reads via MiXCR and lists one record per CDR3 protein. The sample records 100,000 to 110,000 distinct CDR3 sequences, roughly 96% being singletons. Sequencing was carried out using CD8+ T cells from PBMCs. Receptors originate from a human donor with Susac syndrome. Both conserved end residues are part of each CDR3. Fields, in order: clone size, V gene, D gene, J gene, CDR3 protein, CDR3 DNA. The D gene is left open where the match is weak. Expanded clones get a size class; other rows say once, few or many, or leave the size out.

NA,TRBV4-1,NA,TRBJ2-7,CASSQGEGTPEAQYF,TGCGCCAGCAGCCAAGGAGAGGGCACCCCCGAGGCGCAGTACTTC
once,TRBV5-6,NA,TRBJ2-3,CASSSATVSWAQYF,TGTGCCAGCAGCTCTGCAACTGTCAGTTGGGCGCAGTATTTT
NA,TRBV9,NA,TRBJ2-7,CASSGLNYEQYF,TGTGCCAGCAGCGGCCTTAACTACGAGCAGTACTTC
NA,TRBV3-1,NA,TRBJ2-1,CASSGGGSYNEQFF,TGTGCCAGCAGCGGGGGCGGGAGTTACAATGAGCAGTTCTTC
NA,TRBV29-1,TRBD2,TRBJ2-7,CSVGGGPYEQYF,TGCAGCGTGGGGGGGGGTCCCTACGAGCAGTACTTC
NA,TRBV28,NA,TRBJ2-7,CASSQAGGVYEQYF,TGTGCCAGCAGCCAGGCAGGGGGGGTGTACGAGCAGTACTTC
NA,TRBV3-1,NA,TRBJ1-2,CASSQDIPYGYTF,TGTGCCAGCAGCCAAGATATACCCTATGGCTACACCTTC
NA,TRBV3-1,NA,TRBJ2-5,CASSQVGLRQETQYF,TGTGCCAGCAGCCAAGTGGGTTTGCGCCAAGAGACCCAGTACTTC
NA,TRBV14,NA,TRBJ2-4,CPAGRAKNIQYF,TGTCCCGCCGGACGTGCCAAAAACATTCAGTACTTC
NA,TRBV5-6,NA,TRBJ2-1,CASTDSYNEQFF,TGTGCCAGCACTGACTCCTACAATGAGCAGTTCTTC
NA,TRBV4-1,TRBD1,TRBJ2-7,CASSLGTGVIYEQYF,TGCGCCAGCAGCCTAGGGACAGGGGTGATCTACGAGCAGTACTTC
NA,TRBV5-1,TRBD1,TRBJ1-1,CASSPLQGVEAFF,TGCGCCAGCAGCCCCCTACAGGGGGTCGAAGCTTTCTTT
NA,TRBV7-9,NA,TRBJ1-2,CASSATANYGYTF,TGTGCCAGCAGCGCCACCGCTAACTATGGCTACACCTTC
NA,TRBV7-6,NA,TRBJ2-7,CANSPSQSSYEQYF,TGTGCCAACAGCCCCAGTCAGTCCTCCTACGAGCAGTACTTC
NA,TRBV24-1,NA,TRBJ2-1,CATSAGKIAYNEQFF,TGTGCCACCAGTGCCGGGAAGATTGCCTACAATGAGCAGTTCTTC
NA,TRBV7-9,NA,TRBJ2-1,CASSLGYGNEQFF,TGTGCCAGCAGCTTGGGCTACGGCAATGAGCAGTTCTTC
NA,TRBV20-1,NA,TRBJ2-3,CSASWGKGTDTQYF,TGCAGTGCTAGTTGGGGGAAAGGCACAGATACGCAGTATTTT
NA,TRBV5-6,NA,TRBJ2-2,CASSFLTTGELFF,TGTGCCAGCAGCTTTCTCACCACCGGGGAGCTGTTTTTT
NA,TRBV18,NA,TRBJ2-7,CASSPASEQYF,TGTGCCAGCTCACCAGCGAGCGAGCAGTACTTC
NA,TRBV20-1,NA,TRBJ1-5,CSATNAGYSNQPQHF,TGCAGTGCTACAAACGCGGGGTATAGCAATCAGCCCCAGCATTTT
NA,TRBV3-1,NA,TRBJ2-5,CASSQAITGTSRGETQYF,TGTGCCAGCAGCCAAGCCATCACGGGGACCTCGAGAGGAGAGACCCAGTACTTC
NA,TRBV11-2,NA,TRBJ2-7,CASTDGRAGIYEQYF,TGTGCCAGCACCGACGGACGGGCGGGCATCTACGAGCAGTACTTC
NA,TRBV13,NA,TRBJ2-2,CASSHRDGGELFF,TGTGCCAGCAGCCACCGGGACGGAGGGGAGCTGTTTTTT
NA,TRBV2,TRBD1,TRBJ2-7,CASRGQGAGEQYF,TGTGCCAGCAGAGGACAGGGGGCTGGGGAGCAGTACTTC
NA,TRBV15,NA,TRBJ2-6,CATAGSPSGANVLTF,TGTGCCACTGCAGGGTCCCCCTCTGGGGCCAACGTCCTGACTTTC
NA,TRBV14,NA,TRBJ1-3,CASSQGGAGNTIYF,TGTGCCAGCAGCCAGGGGGGAGCCGGAAACACCATATATTTT
NA,TRBV7-3,TRBD2,TRBJ2-3,CASSPSGETDTQYF,TGTGCCAGCAGCCCTAGCGGGGAAACAGATACGCAGTATTTT
NA,TRBV4-1,TRBD1,TRBJ1-2,CASSQDQAGGRYGYTF,TGCGCCAGCAGCCAAGATCAGGCAGGGGGCCGCTATGGCTACACCTTC
once,TRBV20-1,TRBD1,TRBJ1-2,CSAGQNYGYTF,TGCAGTGCGGGACAGAACTATGGCTACACCTTC
NA,TRBV9,NA,TRBJ2-3,CASSGNRDRPFDTQYF,TGTGCCAGCAGCGGGAACCGGGACCGTCCCTTCGATACGCAGTATTTT
NA,TRBV14,NA,TRBJ2-3,CASSQIDTQYF,TGTGCCAGCAGCCAGATAGATACGCAGTATTTT
NA,TRBV20-1,NA,TRBJ2-1,CSGPLNNEQFF,TGCAGTGGTCCCCTAAACAATGAGCAGTTCTTC